The rows below give T cell receptor beta chains drawn from one sample of a study of PD-1 blockade in classical Hodgkin lymphoma. Sequencing used immunoSEQ multiplex PCR; TCRdb keeps in-frame clones, though not all of them. The sample contains 12,000 or so clones, around 83% of which appear only once. The specimen was peripheral blood mononuclear cells (PBMCs), collected at baseline. The source is a human donor with classical Hodgkin lymphoma. The CDR3 runs from the conserved cysteine through the conserved F or W. D genes are given only for firm matches. Clone size appears in some rows only: once, few, many, or a class for an expanded clone.

d_call j_call clone_size v_call cdr3_length cdr3_aa cdr3_nt
- TRBJ1-2 - TRBV4-1 14 CASSQDGGTYGYTF TGCGCCAGCAGCCAAGACGGGGGGACCTATGGCTACACCTTC
- TRBJ1-1 - TRBV11-2 13 CASSFQGDTEAFF TGTGCCAGCAGCTTTCAGGGAGACACTGAAGCTTTCTTT
- TRBJ1-5 - TRBV9 13 CASSVASNQPQHF TGTGCCAGCAGCGTAGCCAGCAATCAGCCCCAGCATTTT
- TRBJ2-3 - TRBV5-1 14 CASLRGGSTDTQYF TGCGCCAGTCTACGTGGGGGGAGCACAGATACGCAGTATTTT
TRBD1 TRBJ1-1 - TRBV5-5 13 CASSAGGWTEAFF TGTGCCAGCAGCGCAGGGGGTTGGACTGAAGCTTTCTTT
TRBD1 TRBJ2-3 - TRBV29-1 15 CSVEGGGTGADTQYF TGCAGCGTTGAAGGAGGGGGGACAGGGGCAGATACGCAGTATTTT
- TRBJ2-1 - TRBV30 16 CAWTYRDSGSYNEQFF TGTGCCTGGACATACAGGGACTCAGGCTCCTACAATGAGCAGTTCTTC
TRBD1 TRBJ1-1 - TRBV5-1 14 CASSLGDSDGKAFF TGCGCCAGCAGCTTGGGGGACAGTGATGGGAAAGCTTTCTTT
- TRBJ2-1 - TRBV29-1 13 CSVRDDSTNEQFF TGCAGCGTCCGCGATGACTCAACCAATGAGCAGTTCTTC
- TRBJ2-1 - TRBV4-3 15 CASSQPGGNYNEQFF TGCGCCAGCAGCCAGCCGGGCGGGAACTACAATGAGCAGTTCTTC
TRBD1 TRBJ2-1 - TRBV5-1 14 CASSVTGITNEQFF TGCGCCAGCAGCGTGACAGGGATTACGAATGAGCAGTTCTTC
TRBD2 TRBJ2-3 - TRBV27 18 CASSLFGTSGRLQDTQYF TGTGCCAGCAGTTTATTCGGGACTAGCGGGAGGCTCCAAGATACGCAGTATTTT
TRBD1 TRBJ2-4 - TRBV4-1 18 CASSRTTAGGEAKNIQYF TGCGCCAGCAGCCGCACCACAGCAGGGGGCGAAGCCAAAAACATTCAGTACTTC
TRBD1 TRBJ2-7 - TRBV19 14 CASSIQTGGAGQYF TGTGCCAGTAGTATACAAACAGGGGGCGCTGGGCAGTACTTC
TRBD1 TRBJ1-3 - TRBV7-6 16 CASSSRQGASGNTIYF TGTGCCAGCAGCAGCAGACAGGGGGCCTCTGGAAACACCATATATTTT
- TRBJ2-1 - TRBV6-6 12 CASSPTTNEQFF TGTGCCAGCAGTCCCACAACGAATGAGCAGTTCTTC
TRBD2 TRBJ2-7 - TRBV5-6 14 CASSSGLSIHEQYF TGTGCCAGCAGCTCGGGACTAAGCATACACGAGCAGTACTTC
TRBD2 TRBJ2-2 - TRBV7-3 15 CASTKAGGLAGELFF TGTGCCAGCACGAAAGCGGGAGGGCTGGCCGGGGAGCTGTTTTTT
TRBD2 TRBJ2-1 - TRBV27 18 CASSLYPFTSGSRNEQFF TGTGCCAGCAGTTTATACCCCTTTACTAGCGGGAGCCGGAATGAGCAGTTCTTC
- TRBJ1-2 few TRBV28 15 CASSSPGRDLEGYTF TGTGCCAGCAGTTCACCGGGACGTGACTTGGAGGGCTACACCTTC
TRBD2 TRBJ2-7 - TRBV10-3 15 CAISEPTSGFHEQYF TGTGCCATCAGTGAACCGACTAGCGGGTTTCACGAGCAGTACTTC
- TRBJ2-2 - TRBV6-5 14 CASRKGGNTGELFF TGTGCCAGCAGGAAAGGTGGTAACACCGGGGAGCTGTTTTTT
- TRBJ2-4 - TRBV19 13 CASRPDRENIQYF TGTGCCAGTAGACCGGACAGAGAAAACATTCAGTACTTC
TRBD2 TRBJ2-7 - TRBV4-3 16 CASSPLEAGPPYEQYF TGCGCCAGCAGCCCCCTGGAAGCGGGACCACCCTACGAGCAGTACTTC
- TRBJ1-4 - TRBV6-6 16 CASSYPGGEANEKLFF TGTGCCAGCAGTTACCCGGGGGGGGAGGCTAATGAAAAACTGTTTTTT
- TRBJ1-1 - TRBV29-1 11 CSYKGNSEAFF TGCAGTTATAAGGGAAATTCTGAAGCTTTCTTT
TRBD1 TRBJ1-4 few TRBV5-4 14 CASSAQGAKEKLFF TGTGCCAGCAGCGCCCAGGGGGCAAAAGAAAAACTGTTTTTT
- TRBJ1-1 - TRBV30 13 CAWREQVNTEAFF TGTGCCTGGAGAGAACAGGTGAACACTGAAGCTTTCTTT
- TRBJ1-5 few TRBV29-1 13 CSVRTDLNQPQHF TGCAGCGTTCGGACAGATCTTAATCAGCCCCAGCATTTT
- TRBJ1-1 - TRBV30 13 CAWRDGMNTEAFF TGTGCCTGGAGGGACGGCATGAACACTGAAGCTTTCTTT
- TRBJ1-1 - TRBV14 14 CASSQVIGSAEAFF TGTGCCAGCAGCCAAGTTATAGGGAGCGCTGAAGCTTTCTTT
- TRBJ2-7 once TRBV12-5 14 CASGPPGPRYEQYF TGTGCTAGTGGTCCCCCGGGGCCGCGTTACGAGCAGTACTTC
TRBD2 TRBJ2-3 - TRBV18 14 CASSLAGVSDTQYF TGTGCCAGCAGTCTAGCGGGAGTCTCAGATACGCAGTATTTT
- TRBJ2-7 - TRBV18 16 CASSPAPGARNYEQYF TGTGCCAGCTCACCGGCCCCGGGGGCCAGAAACTACGAGCAGTACTTC
- TRBJ2-2 once TRBV30 14 CAWRFSSDTGELFF TGTGCCTGGAGGTTTAGTTCGGACACCGGGGAGCTGTTTTTT
TRBD1 TRBJ1-2 - TRBV19 15 CASSIAEGGHYGYTF TGTGCCAGTAGTATAGCGGAAGGGGGCCACTATGGCTACACCTTC
- TRBJ1-2 - TRBV4-3 15 CASSQGAILNYGYTF TGCGCCAGCAGCCAAGGGGCTATACTTAACTATGGCTACACCTTC
- TRBJ2-1 once TRBV4-3 15 CASSPSAGRYNEQFF TGCGCCAGCAGCCCCTCGGCGGGCCGCTACAATGAGCAGTTCTTC
- TRBJ1-5 - TRBV28 15 CASSLFRISNQPQHF TGTGCCAGCAGTTTGTTCAGGATTAGCAATCAGCCCCAGCATTTT
- TRBJ2-7 - TRBV9 16 CASSVGEGGYSYEQYF TGTGCCAGCAGCGTAGGGGAGGGGGGGTACTCCTACGAGCAGTACTTC
TRBD1 TRBJ1-5 - TRBV6-6 15 CASRSDRGPNQPQHF TGTGCCAGCAGAAGCGACAGGGGCCCCAATCAGCCCCAGCATTTT
TRBD2 TRBJ2-1 - TRBV5-4 18 CASSLGGASGSSYNEQFF TGTGCCAGCAGCTTGGGAGGGGCTAGCGGGAGCTCCTACAATGAGCAGTTCTTC
- TRBJ1-1 - TRBV9 13 CASSLTVNTEAFF TGTGCCAGCAGCCTGACGGTGAACACTGAAGCTTTCTTT
- TRBJ1-1 few TRBV30 13 CAGNREMNTEAFF TGTGCCGGGAACAGGGAGATGAACACTGAAGCTTTCTTT
- TRBJ1-2 - TRBV6-1 14 CASSEEPGFAGYTF TGTGCCAGCAGTGAAGAGCCTGGGTTCGCTGGCTACACCTTC
TRBD1 TRBJ2-5 - TRBV6-5 15 CATYPLTGGGETQYF TGTGCCACCTACCCCCTGACAGGGGGCGGAGAGACCCAGTACTTC
- TRBJ2-5 few TRBV10-2 17 CASSESVNGFPQETQYF TGCGCCAGCAGTGAGTCTGTTAACGGCTTCCCGCAAGAGACCCAGTACTTC